A selection of T cell receptor beta chains follows, all from one sample in a study of cytomegalovirus exposure and HLA in healthy donors. Sequenced by immunoSEQ multiplex PCR; TCRdb stores in-frame clones only, minus some. Of around 150,000 clones listed, about 72% are singletons. The material sequenced was PBMCs. These receptors were collected from a middle-aged man in good health and CMV-seronegative. Each CDR3 is given with its conserved first and last residue. Fields, in order: V gene, clone size, D gene, J gene, CDR3 protein, CDR3 DNA. D genes are given only for firm matches. Not all rows give a size; the values are once, few, many and, for expanded clones, a class.

TRBV7-2	.	.	TRBJ2-7	CASSFREEPYEQYF	TGTGCCAGCAGCTTTCGGGAAGAACCCTACGAGCAGTACTTC
TRBV7-8	.	TRBD1	TRBJ2-5	CASSKSGQQETQYF	TGTGCCAGCAGCAAATCGGGACAGCAAGAGACCCAGTACTTC
TRBV6-6	.	.	TRBJ2-1	CASNERTYNEQFF	TGTGCCAGCAATGAGCGGACCTACAATGAGCAGTTCTTC
TRBV7-2	.	.	TRBJ1-4	CASSLDQNEKLFF	TGTGCCAGCAGCTTAGACCAGAATGAAAAACTGTTTTTT
TRBV7-2	.	.	TRBJ1-2	CASSLTTGPGYTF	TGTGCCAGCAGCCTGACAACAGGGCCCGGCTACACCTTC
TRBV28	.	TRBD1	TRBJ1-5	CASLDYIQGNQPQHF	TGTGCCAGCCTGGATTATATACAGGGGAATCAGCCCCAGCATTTT
TRBV29-1	.	.	TRBJ2-1	CSAEQGLTKRFF	TGCAGCGCCGAACAAGGGTTGACTAAGAGGTTCTTC
TRBV6-6	.	TRBD1	TRBJ1-5	CASSQGESNQPQHF	TGTGCCAGCAGCCAGGGGGAAAGCAATCAGCCCCAGCATTTT
TRBV5-1	once	TRBD1	TRBJ1-1	CASSLGQGGGYTEAFF	TGCGCCAGCAGCTTGGGACAGGGTGGGGGGTACACTGAAGCTTTCTTT
TRBV6-5	.	.	TRBJ2-7	CASSPDTYLYEQYF	TGTGCCAGCAGTCCGGACACTTACCTCTACGAGCAGTACTTC
TRBV6-1	once	TRBD1	TRBJ2-7	CASRIQGGFNEQYF	TGTGCCAGCAGGATACAAGGGGGCTTCAACGAGCAGTACTTC
TRBV7-3	.	.	TRBJ2-2	CASSETGNTGELFF	TGTGCCAGCAGCGAGACAGGGAACACCGGGGAGCTGTTTTTT
TRBV4-1	.	.	TRBJ1-5	CASSQRAGVNQPQHF	TGCGCCAGCAGCCAAAGGGCAGGGGTAAATCAGCCCCAGCATTTT
TRBV10-2	.	TRBD1	TRBJ1-2	CATGGGSYGYTF	TGCGCCACAGGGGGCGGGAGCTATGGCTACACCTTC
TRBV5-6	.	TRBD1	TRBJ2-7	CASSLNPGQGTYEQYF	TGTGCCAGCAGCTTAAACCCGGGACAGGGGACCTACGAGCAGTACTTC
TRBV6-6	few	TRBD2	TRBJ2-7	CASSAQRGSSYEQYF	TGTGCCAGCAGTGCTCAGCGGGGAAGCTCCTACGAGCAGTACTTC
TRBV19	.	TRBD2	TRBJ2-2	CASSIPGRGAGELFF	TGTGCCAGTAGTATTCCCGGGAGGGGCGCGGGGGAGCTGTTTTTT
TRBV5-1	few	.	TRBJ2-7	CASSLVVSSYEQYF	TGCGCCAGCAGCTTGGTGGTTAGCTCCTACGAGCAGTACTTC
TRBV2	few	.	TRBJ1-2	CASSEARGYGYTF	TGTGCCAGCAGTGAAGCGCGGGGATATGGCTACACCTTC
TRBV18	few	.	TRBJ2-2	CASSERVLNTGELFF	TGTGCCAGCTCAGAACGAGTTTTGAACACCGGGGAGCTGTTTTTT
TRBV5-6	.	TRBD1	TRBJ2-7	CASSFTGGEQYF	TGTGCCAGCAGCTTCACAGGGGGGGAGCAGTACTTC
TRBV4-1	.	TRBD1	TRBJ1-1	CASSQTGGLRSLPEAFF	TGCGCCAGCAGCCAGACAGGGGGTCTACGGAGTTTGCCTGAAGCTTTCTTT
TRBV9	.	.	TRBJ1-1	CASSVDSLHEAFF	TGTGCCAGCAGCGTAGATAGCTTGCATGAAGCTTTCTTT
TRBV19	once	TRBD2	TRBJ2-1	CASSIRTSGSYNEQFF	TGTGCCAGTAGTATAAGGACTAGCGGGAGCTACAATGAGCAGTTCTTC
TRBV9	.	.	TRBJ2-3	CASSVATTKSLTDSNTQYF	TGTGCCAGCAGCGTAGCTACGACTAAAAGTCTCACAGATTCCAATACGCAGTATTTT
TRBV19	.	.	TRBJ1-6	CASSRGSSYNSPLHF	TGTGCCAGTAGTCGCGGTAGCTCCTATAATTCACCCCTCCACTTT
TRBV28	.	TRBD1	TRBJ1-1	CASSLGPQGMNTEAFF	TGTGCCAGCAGTTTAGGCCCACAGGGGATGAACACTGAAGCTTTCTTT
TRBV6-1	.	.	TRBJ2-1	CASSESGRGEQFF	TGTGCCAGCAGTGAATCGGGGAGGGGGGAGCAGTTCTTC
TRBV7-2	.	TRBD1	TRBJ2-1	CASRGTGRSNEQFF	TGTGCCAGCAGAGGGACAGGGCGAAGCAATGAGCAGTTCTTC